The rows below give T cell receptor beta chains drawn from one sample of a study of cytomegalovirus exposure and HLA in healthy donors. TCRdb's table, derived via immunoSEQ multiplex PCR, lists solely in-frame clones and lacks some. Seen here are roughly 160,000 clones, less than 75% observed once, and the top ten hold less than 1.6%. The material sequenced was PBMCs. These TCRs come from a girl aged 10 to 17 in good health and CMV-seronegative. CDR3s include the opening cysteine and the closing phenylalanine or tryptophan. Clone sizes are given selectively: once, few, many, or a class where the clone is expanded.

TRBV7-6 - 13 CASSLGETGGYTF
TRBV4-2 few 13 CASSREQGYGYTF
TRBV6-6 - 15 CASSYDGEGPNEQFF
TRBV6-5 - 15 CASSRLAGEAETQYF
TRBV7-9 - 14 CASSLWDSDNEQFF
TRBV6-1 - 17 CASSEADRGLNTGELFF
TRBV5-4 - 15 CASSLPGQVIYGYTF
TRBV6-1 few 13 CASRRGGVAEAFF
TRBV5-1 few 14 CASSLESGGQPQHF
TRBV6-5 - 15 CASSFSGGGGDTQYF